This paragraph covers one T cell receptor (beta chain) sequence. At the DNA level, this CDR3 is encoded by other sequences in the same sample as well. Sequenced by immunoSEQ multiplex PCR; TCRdb stores in-frame clones only, minus some. The sample holds millions of clones; more than 85% are singletons and the top ten take 0.39%. The sample comes from a study of shared clonotypes between healthy human individuals. This CDR3 spans 13 amino acids. Trimming at V came to 4 bases and at J to 4 bases, leaving 2 bases not matched to a gene. The germline V gene has CDR1 SGHRS and CDR2 YFSETQ. The TCR comes from a man aged 18 to 29 in good health. Some clones in this sample may be carry-over from other donors' samples. The specimen sequenced was naive CD4+ T cells from PBMCs. Subset reported: CD45RA+ positively selected. J is TRBJ2-3 and V is TRBV5-1; 8 nucleotides align to TRBD1. CDR3 residues: CASSRTGPDTQYF. CDR3 nucleotides: TGCGCCAGCAGCCGGACAGGGCCAGATACGCAGTATTTT. Complete variable domain (other parts from reference TRBV5-1 and TRBJ2-3): KAGVTQTPRYLIKTRGQQVTLSCSPISGHRSVSWYQQTPGQGLQFLFEYFSETQRNKGNFPGRFSGRQFSNSRSEMNVSTLELGDSALYLCASSRTGPDTQYFGPGTRLTVL.